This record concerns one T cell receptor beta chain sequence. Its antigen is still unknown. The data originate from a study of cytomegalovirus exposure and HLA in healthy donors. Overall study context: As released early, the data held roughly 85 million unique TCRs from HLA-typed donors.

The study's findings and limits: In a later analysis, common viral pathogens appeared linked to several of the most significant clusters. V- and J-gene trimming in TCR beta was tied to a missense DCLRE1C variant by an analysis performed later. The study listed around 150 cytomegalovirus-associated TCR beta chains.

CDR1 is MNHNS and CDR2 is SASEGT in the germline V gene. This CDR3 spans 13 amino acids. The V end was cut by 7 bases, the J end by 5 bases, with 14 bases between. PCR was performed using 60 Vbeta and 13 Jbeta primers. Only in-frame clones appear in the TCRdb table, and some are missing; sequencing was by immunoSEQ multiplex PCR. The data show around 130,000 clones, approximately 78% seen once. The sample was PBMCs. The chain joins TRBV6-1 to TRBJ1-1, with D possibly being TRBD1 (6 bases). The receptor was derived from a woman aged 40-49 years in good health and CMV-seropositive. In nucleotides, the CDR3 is TGTGCCAGCAATTACAGGGTGTGGACTGAAGCTTTCTTT. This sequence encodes CASNYRVWTEAFF.